These 27 T cell receptor beta chains were all obtained from the same sample, sequenced in a study of identical twins. A single record per CDR3 protein comes from TCRdb applying MiXCR to the 5' RACE reads. The sample holds hundreds of thousands of distinct CDR3 sequences, roughly an eighth seen once. The sample was also reused in another study, on yellow fever vaccine responses in identical twins.

The specimen sequenced was PBMCs. The receptor source for this set is a woman younger than 30 in good health.

This clonotype came up many times. The chain links TRBV12-3 or TRBV12-4 to TRBJ2-6; D gene ambiguous. CDR3 length equals 14 residues. Trimming removed 9 bases at V and 0 bases at J, with 9 bases between. The CDR3 DNA sequence: TGTGCCAGTGGATTTAGCTCTGGGGCCAACGTCCTGACTTTC. Its translation: CASGFSSGANVLTF.

The genes are TRBV7-2 and TRBJ1-3; D not resolved. The germline gives CDR1 SGHTA, CDR2 FQGNSA. The CDR3 loop spans 16 amino acids. Trimming took 5 bases from V and 0 from J, leaving 14 bases between them. CDR3 DNA sequence: TGTGCCAGCAGCACCCTTAAGGGCAGCTCTGGAAACACCATATATTTT. It translates to CASSTLKGSSGNTIYF.

V is TRBV20-1 and J is TRBJ2-3; TRBD1 aligns across 7 bases. The germline CDR1 and CDR2 sequences are DFQATT and SNEGSKA (reference sequence). V trimming: 3 bases; J trimming: 5 bases; junction bases outside the gene matches: 11. This CDR3 contains 15 residues. The CDR3 sequence: CSASHRTGYKDTQYF. The DNA for the CDR3 is TGCAGTGCTAGTCATCGGACAGGATATAAAGATACGCAGTATTTT.

This clonotype was counted at least ten times. This sequence joins TRBV7-9 and TRBJ1-1; no clear D gene. The germline CDR1 and CDR2 sequences are SEHNR and FQNEAQ (reference sequence). The V and J ends lost 5 bases and 2 bases respectively, with 9 bases between them. The CDR3 has 13 residues. CDR3 residues: CASSASGNTEAFF. DNA for the CDR3: TGTGCCAGCAGCGCTAGCGGCAACACTGAAGCTTTCTTT.

V usage is TRBV11-2 and J usage is TRBJ2-7, with 9 bases fitting TRBD1. Germline V gene data show CDR1 as SGHAT and CDR2 as FQNNGV. The CDR3 length is 16 residues. V gave up 3 bases and J gave up 3 bases; unmatched junction bases: 9. The CDR3 sequence is CASSFISGQGVYEQYF. The CDR3 DNA follows: TGTGCCAGCAGCTTCATTTCGGGACAGGGAGTCTACGAGCAGTACTTC.

This clonotype was observed many times. The rearrangement links TRBV7-8 to TRBJ2-7; no definite D call. Germline loops: CDR1 SGHVS, CDR2 FQNEAQ. The CDR3 spans 15 residues. V was trimmed by 5 bases and J by 0 bases, leaving 14 bases between them. The CDR3 nucleotides are TGTGCCAGCAGCCCCTTCGGTGGTAGCTCCTACGAGCAGTACTTC. This translates into CASSPFGGSSYEQYF. The entire variable domain, with the rest obtained from reference TRBV7-8 and TRBJ2-7, is as follows: GAGVSQSPRYKVAKRGQDVALRCDPISGHVSLFWYQQALGQGPEFLTYFQNEAQLDKSGLPSDRFFAERPEGSVSTLKIQRTQQEDSAVYLCASSPFGGSSYEQYFGPGTRLTVT.

The genes are TRBV24-1 and TRBJ2-7; D remains unclear. The germline V and J ends were trimmed by 9 bases and 4 bases, with 12 bases remaining between them. Germline CDR1 reads KGHDR; CDR2 reads SFDVKD. This CDR3 has 12 amino acids. The CDR3 is CATSRGKYEQYV. Here the CDR3 DNA reads TGTGCCACCTCCCGCGGCAAATACGAGCAGTACGTC.

The V call is TRBV7-9, the J call TRBJ2-7; either TRBD1 or TRBD2 may fit D (5 bases each). Germline V lookup: CDR1 SEHNR, CDR2 FQNEAQ (reference sequence). The CDR3 extends over 16 amino acids. Trimming took off 4 bases at V and 0 bases at J, with 16 bases between the two ends. CDR3 in amino acids: CASSSGTGLNSYEQYV. CDR3 nucleotides: TGTGCCAGCAGCTCCGGGACGGGATTGAACTCCTACGAGCAGTACGTC.

This clonotype was detected ten times or more. The V call is TRBV12-3 or TRBV12-4, the J call TRBJ2-4; 11 bases line up with TRBD2. Trimming at V came to 3 bases and at J to 5 bases, leaving 3 bases not matched to a gene. The CDR3 length is 15 residues. The CDR3 bases are TGTGCCAGCAGTTTTAGCGGGAGGGCGGAAAACATTCAGTACTTC. It codes for CASSFSGRAENIQYF.

This chain links TRBV20-1 with TRBJ1-1; D call uncertain. The CDR3 runs 14 residues. The ends were cut back, 6 bases at V and 0 bases at J, with 14 bases in the middle. Germline values: CDR1 DFQATT, CDR2 SNEGSKA (reference sequence). The CDR3 DNA sequence: TGCAGTGCCCTTTTTCAGAGCCTGAACACTGAAGCTTTCTTT. Translated: CSALFQSLNTEAFF.

This clonotype has more than one count but fewer than ten. The chain recombines TRBV5-4 with TRBJ1-1; 7 bases are a match to TRBD1. Germline trimming cut 4 bases from V and 0 bases from J; bases unmatched to any gene: 6. The CDR3 covers 15 residues. Per germline, CDR1 SGHNT and CDR2 YYREEE (reference sequence). The CDR3 reads CASSGGQTMNTEAFF. CDR3 in DNA: TGTGCCAGCAGCGGGGGACAGACGATGAACACTGAAGCTTTCTTT.

This clonotype has only a few counts. The chain combines TRBV20-1 with TRBJ2-1; perhaps D is TRBD1 or TRBD2 (5 bases each). The CDR3 covers 14 residues. V was clipped by 2 bases and J by 8 bases, with 16 bases between them. Germline V gene lookup returns CDR1 DFQATT and CDR2 SNEGSKA (reference sequence). The CDR3 sequence: CSARRGSGRDEQFF. CDR3 coding DNA: TGCAGTGCTAGAAGGGGCTCTGGGCGGGATGAGCAGTTCTTC.

This clonotype was picked up a small number of times. The CDR3 spells CASSPGTSADNEQFF. CDR3 sequence (DNA): TGTGCCAGCAGTCCCGGGACTAGCGCCGACAATGAGCAGTTCTTC. The chain is built from TRBV2 and TRBJ2-1; TRBD2 matches at 10 bases. V was pared by 5 bases and J by 5 bases, with 6 bases of the junction left unmatched. CDR1 and CDR2 (germline): SNHLY, FYNNEI. CDR3 length equals 15 residues.

This clonotype was recorded at least ten times. V gene TRBV4-1 combines with J gene TRBJ2-3, with D unclear. The CDR3 covers 11 residues. Germline CDR1 and CDR2: MGHRA and YSYEKL. Between the trimmed V and J ends, which lost 0 bases and 6 bases, there was a span of 1 base. CDR3 in DNA: TGCGCCAGCAGCCAAGAGGATACGCAGTATTTT. Translating gives CASSQEDTQYF.

This clonotype came up many times. At one end, the junction sequence differs from germline, possibly due to a read error. The chain is built from TRBV5-1 and TRBJ2-1; D remains ambiguous. CDR3 length: 15 amino acids. CDR1 and CDR2 (germline): SGHRS, YFSETQ. The CDR3 nucleotides read TGTGCCAGCAGCTTGGTGGCCGGCTCCTACAATGAGCAGTTCTTC. Its translation: CASSLVAGSYNEQFF.

This clonotype was recorded a few times. The chain couples TRBV3-1 to TRBJ1-6; D perhaps matches TRBD1 (5 bases). The CDR3 is made up of 16 amino acids. The germline V gene has CDR1 LGHDT and CDR2 YNNKEL (reference sequence). Trimming took 0 bases from V and 7 from J, leaving 13 bases between them. CDR3 nucleotides: TGTGCCAGCAGCCAAGATTTGGGCAGGGCGAATTCACCCCTCCACTTT. Protein product: CASSQDLGRANSPLHF.

This clonotype was seen ten or more times. The J gene is TRBJ2-1, the V gene TRBV3-1; tentatively, D is TRBD2 (5 bases). The CDR3 is made up of 15 amino acids. Germline V gene data show CDR1 as LGHDT and CDR2 as YNNKEL (reference sequence). Trimming pared 3 bases from V and 2 bases from J, leaving 11 bases between. The CDR3 is CASSHRDSPYNEQFF. The CDR3 DNA is TGTGCCAGCAGCCACCGGGATTCCCCCTACAATGAGCAGTTCTTC.

The V and J genes are TRBV6-1 and TRBJ1-1; 7 bases fit TRBD1. The germline V gene has CDR1 MNHNS and CDR2 SASEGT. Trimming removed 6 bases from V and 4 bases from J; junction bases left unmatched: 8. The CDR3 consists of 14 residues. The CDR3 region has the DNA TGTGCCAGCAGGGCGACAGGGCGTCGCACTGAAGCTTTCTTT. This translates into CASRATGRRTEAFF.

The chain carries TRBV28 and TRBJ2-7, with TRBD2 identical over 12 bases. Germline-derived CDR1 and CDR2 are MDHEN and SYDVKM. The CDR3 totals 17 residues. J gave up 2 bases and V 3 bases, and 8 bases lay outside the gene matches. The CDR3, as DNA: TGTGCCAGCAGTTTGCCAAGACTAGCGGGAGAACCCTACGAGCAGTACTTC. This encodes CASSLPRLAGEPYEQYF. Using reference TRBV28 and TRBJ2-7 for the parts outside the CDR3, the full variable domain is DVKVTQSSRYLVKRTGEKVFLECVQDMDHENMFWYRQDPGLGLRLIYFSYDVKMKEKGDIPEGYSVSREKKERFSLILESASTNQTSMYLCASSLPRLAGEPYEQYFGPGTRLTVT.

This clonotype has only a few counts. The chain carries TRBV7-9 and TRBJ2-7; no clear D. Germline CDR1 and CDR2: SEHNR and FQNEAQ (reference sequence). The V end was cut by 0 bases, the J end by 5 bases, with 5 bases between. There are 12 residues in the CDR3. The chain's CDR3 is CASSLAFDEQYF. The CDR3 DNA is TGTGCCAGCAGCTTAGCATTCGACGAGCAGTACTTC.

The chain recombines TRBV20-1 with TRBJ2-5, with D possibly matching TRBD2 (6 bases). Germline CDR1 is DFQATT and CDR2 is SNEGSKA (reference sequence). The CDR3 consists of 12 residues. CDR3 sequence reads: CTMGGLQETQYF. The CDR3 DNA reads TGCACCATGGGGGGTCTCCAAGAGACCCAGTACTTC.

This chain connects TRBV3-1 to TRBJ2-1; no firm D call. V lost 5 bases to trimming and J lost 12 bases, with 14 bases between them. This CDR3 is built from 12 residues. The germline gives CDR1 LGHDT, CDR2 YNNKEL (reference sequence). As DNA, the CDR3 is TGTGCCAGCAGCAACAACCAGGCGAGGCAGTTCTTC. Translation gives CASSNNQARQFF.

This clonotype occurred many times. The chain joins TRBV20-1 to TRBJ2-1, with D unclear. CDR1 is DFQATT and CDR2 is SNEGSKA in the germline V gene (reference sequence). Trimming took off 3 bases at V and 4 bases at J, with 4 bases between the two ends. The CDR3 consists of 11 residues. In DNA form, the CDR3 reads TGCAGTGCTAGCGGGTACAATGAGCAGTTCTTC. As protein: CSASGYNEQFF.

The chain is built from TRBV6-2 or TRBV6-3 and TRBJ2-6; D is unclear. CDR3 length equals 15 residues. Per germline, CDR1 MNHEY and CDR2 SVGEGT. The V end lost 0 bases, the J end lost 1 base, and 4 bases lay between the germline ends. The CDR3 loop reads CASSYSISGANVLTF. The CDR3 region has the DNA TGTGCCAGCAGTTACTCCATATCTGGGGCCAACGTCCTGACTTTC.

A few counts support this clonotype. The chain has TRBV3-1 and TRBJ1-6; 10 nucleotides line up with TRBD1. J gave up 8 bases and V 4 bases, and 8 bases lay outside the gene matches. Germline-derived CDR1 and CDR2 are LGHDT and YNNKEL (reference sequence). The CDR3 has 16 amino acids. The CDR3 region has the DNA TGTGCCAGCAGCCTCAACTCGGGACAGGGGTATTCACCCCTCCACTTT. Translating it yields CASSLNSGQGYSPLHF.

This clonotype was recorded at least ten times. The chain employs TRBV6-1 and TRBJ1-1; D unresolved. The V gene lost 7 bases and the J gene lost 4 bases, with 7 bases spanning the gap. The CDR3 has 11 residues. Germline CDR1 reads MNHNS; CDR2 reads SASEGT. CDR3 DNA: TGTGCCAGCATGCCTAGCACTGAAGCTTTCTTT. This translates into CASMPSTEAFF.

This clonotype has a count of ten or more. The junction does not match germline at one end; this may be a read error. The chain uses TRBV12-3 or TRBV12-4 and TRBJ2-1; D is possibly TRBD2 (5 bases). This CDR3 comprises 13 residues. CDR3 sequence (DNA): TGCGCCAGCAGCCCAGGAGGATACAATGAGCAGTTCTTC. Residues: CASSPGGYNEQFF.